Sequencing of this T cell receptor beta chain was carried out in a study of naive and memory T cell subsets. Study findings and constraints: Expression changes during T cell differentiation may affect RNA-based TCR counts.

The beta constant-region primer was an equimolar mix of two oligonucleotides covering TRBC1 and TRBC2. A 12-nucleotide UMI and the SP2 primer were added to the cDNA 3' end by oligonucleotide ligation. TCRdb analysed the UMI-ligation and nested PCR reads with MiXCR anew, one entry per CDR3 protein. The repertoire has approximately 140,000 distinct CDR3 sequences, approximately 15% of them found once; the top ten carry roughly 0.14%. CDR3 size: 13 residues. J was trimmed by 5 bases and V by 3 bases; bases with no gene match: 4. In germline, CDR1 is GTSNPN, CDR2 SVGIG (reference sequence). Cells stained for CD3, CD4, CD8, CD45RA, CD27 and viability were sorted into four CD45RA/CD27 subsets. This clonotype came up once. As yet, its antigen is unknown.

What was sequenced was naive CD4+ T cells from blood. The sequence came from a human donor in good health. J is TRBJ2-1 and V is TRBV30, with TRBD2 matching over 7 bases. CDR3 DNA sequence: TGTGCCTGGAGCCTCGGGACTAACAATGAGCAGTTCTTC. This encodes CAWSLGTNNEQFF.